A single sample gave rise to the 13 T cell receptor beta chains below, sequenced in a study of PD-1 blockade in classical Hodgkin lymphoma (dated by TCRdb to the early 2020s). The library was produced with the immunoSEQ multiplex PCR assay. In its TCRdb copy, this immuneACCESS table keeps in-frame sequences only and misses some clones. Where compared with another copy, unresolved V genes explain less than half of these, and the others have no known cause. This sample lists about 97,000 clones; 80% to 85% were detected once. The top ten clonotypes cover approximately 12% of the sample. Per the publication, the time point label means: cycle 1 day 1 (C1D1), immediately before nivolumab initiation. All trial patients had relapsed after autologous stem cell transplantation, with cohorts A, B and C differing in prior brentuximab vedotin exposure. The source was peripheral blood mononuclear cells (PBMCs), collected at baseline. These receptors were obtained from a human donor with classical Hodgkin lymphoma.

The chain is built from TRBV6-4 and TRBJ2-2; 8 positions agree with TRBD2. J was trimmed by 6 bases and V by 6 bases; bases with no gene match: 15. The CDR3 runs 17 residues. The germline V gene has CDR1 MRHNA and CDR2 SNTAGT. Written as DNA, the CDR3 is TGTGCCAGCAGCGGACTAGCCGGCGCTTTATCAGCCGGGGAGCTGTTTTTT. This gives the protein CASSGLAGALSAGELFF.

The chain is built from TRBV2 and TRBJ2-1, with D perhaps matching TRBD2 (7 bases). Germline values: CDR1 SNHLY, CDR2 FYNNEI. Trimming removed 7 bases at V and 5 bases at J, with 12 bases between. This CDR3 is built from 13 residues. This CDR3 is CASKRDTNNEQFF. The CDR3 nucleotides read TGTGCCAGCAAGCGGGACACTAACAATGAGCAGTTCTTC.

The V gene is TRBV19, the J gene TRBJ2-2, with D perhaps matching TRBD1 (6 bases). The CDR3 runs to 15 residues. V was trimmed by 3 bases and J by 7 bases, leaving 15 bases between them. CDR1 is LNHDA, CDR2 SQIVND, per germline (reference sequence). This chain's CDR3 is CASSITAGVVGELFF. The CDR3 region has the DNA TGTGCCAGTAGTATCACAGCAGGGGTGGTCGGGGAGCTGTTTTTT.

The chain couples TRBV18 to TRBJ2-2; D is uncertain. CDR3 size: 13 residues. Germline V gives CDR1 KGHSH, CDR2 LQKENI. V was shortened by 4 bases and J by 7 bases, with 10 bases between the two germline ends. The DNA for the CDR3 is TGTGCCAGCTCACTTGACCTGGGCGGGGAGCTGTTTTTT. This encodes CASSLDLGGELFF.

V gene TRBV9 combines with J gene TRBJ1-2, with TRBD1 identical over 10 bases. V was pared by 3 bases and J by 5 bases, with 4 bases of the junction left unmatched. In germline, CDR1 is SGDLS, CDR2 YYNGEE. The CDR3 covers 14 residues. The CDR3 DNA sequence: TGTGCCAGCAGCGCCGGGACAGGGGATTATGGCTACACCTTC. It encodes CASSAGTGDYGYTF. Looking up the rest from reference TRBV9 and TRBJ1-2 gives the full variable domain: DSGVTQTPKHLITATGQRVTLRCSPRSGDLSVYWYQQSLDQGLQFLIQYYNGEERAKGNILERFSAQQFPDLHSELNLSSLELGDSALYFCASSAGTGDYGYTFGSGTRLTVV.

The chain has TRBV5-1 and TRBJ1-2, with 8 bases fitting TRBD1. The V and J ends lost 0 bases and 7 bases, in that order; junction bases with no gene match: 11. This CDR3 spans 16 amino acids. Germline loops: CDR1 SGHRS, CDR2 YFSETQ. The CDR3 sequence: CASSLAVGQGTSGYTF. As DNA, the CDR3 is TGCGCCAGCAGCTTGGCCGTCGGACAGGGAACCTCTGGCTACACCTTC.

V usage is TRBV19 and J usage is TRBJ1-1; no reliable D call. V dropped 3 bases and J dropped 5 bases, with 13 bases sitting between them. The CDR3 contains 14 residues. In germline, CDR1 is LNHDA, CDR2 SQIVND (reference sequence). CDR3 DNA: TGTGCCAGTAGTATCCTCGGTATAGTGACTGAAGCTTTCTTT. Translated: CASSILGIVTEAFF.

The V and J genes are TRBV28 and TRBJ2-2; 7 bases are shared with TRBD1. This CDR3 is built from 16 residues. The V and J ends lost 4 bases and 3 bases, in that order; junction bases with no gene match: 8. The V gene's germline CDR1 is MDHEN and CDR2 SYDVKM. DNA of the CDR3: TGTGCCAGCAGTTCCCAACTCGACAGGGACACCGGGGAGCTGTTTTTT. Translation gives CASSSQLDRDTGELFF.

This clone was counted a single time. The chain is built from TRBV4-2 and TRBJ2-1; the match to TRBD2 covers 11 bases. Germline-derived CDR1 and CDR2 are LGHNA and YNFKEQ. The junction had 12 bases not matched to a gene; V was cut back by 4 bases and J by 7 bases. The CDR3 runs to 17 residues. The CDR3: CASSREGGLAEGNEQFF. The CDR3 DNA reads as TGTGCCAGCAGCCGAGAAGGGGGACTAGCGGAGGGGAATGAGCAGTTCTTC.

The chain combines TRBV5-1 with TRBJ2-3; D is perhaps TRBD1 or TRBD2 (5 bases each). The ends were cut back, 4 bases at V and 1 base at J, with 10 bases in the middle. Germline assignment: CDR1 SGHRS and CDR2 YFSETQ. The CDR3 is 14 amino acids. The CDR3 bases are TGCGCCAGCAGCCTCCAGGGACGCACAGATACGCAGTATTTT. Its translation is CASSLQGRTDTQYF.

The V call is TRBV12-5, the J call TRBJ1-1, with unresolved D. The CDR3 covers 14 residues. Germline V gives CDR1 LGHNT, CDR2 FRNRAP. V lost 1 base, J lost 5 bases, and 11 bases lay in between. The CDR3 reads CASGLGRFVTEAFF. The CDR3 DNA reads TGTGCTAGTGGTTTGGGACGGTTCGTGACTGAAGCTTTCTTT.

The chain joins TRBV10-3 to TRBJ2-2; 16 bases fit TRBD2. From germline, CDR1 is ENHRY and CDR2 SYGVKD. With 6 bases clipped from V and 1 base from J, the junction kept 2 bases outside the gene matches. The CDR3 sequence is 17 residues long. Written as DNA, the CDR3 is TGTGCCATCAGCGGGACTAGCGGGAGGGGGAACACCGGGGAGCTGTTTTTT. Translated: CAISGTSGRGNTGELFF.

V is TRBV10-3 and J is TRBJ2-3; D is perhaps TRBD1 or TRBD2 (5 bases each). The ends were cut back, 3 bases at V and 4 bases at J, with 17 bases in the middle. The germline V gene encodes CDR1 ENHRY and CDR2 SYGVKD. The CDR3 contains 16 residues. As DNA, the CDR3 is TGTGCCATCAGTGATTCGGGACCTCTCGGTGCAGATACGCAGTATTTT. Protein sequence: CAISDSGPLGADTQYF.